This TCR beta chain is drawn from a study of blood T cell repertoires in COVID-19 (dated by TCRdb to 2018 to 2021). Turning to the overall study: Collaborator samples came from the United States, Italy and Spain and covered acute and convalescent phases of COVID-19. The material from the prospective study consisted of cDNA or gDNA derived from T cells, B-cell-depleted T cells, or PBMCs. Where available, HLA class I and class II types were obtained from metadata supplied by the sample provider rather than from assay-based typing. The samples were drawn from the first 160 participants of the ongoing ImmuneRACE study and from 950 to 1,500 subjects provided by 6 global collaborators. The repertoires were released in a freely available public database meant as a resource for research on the immune response to SARS-CoV-2. Deeply sampled blood TCRbeta repertoires from subjects exposed to, actively infected with, or recovered from COVID-19 were included in the dataset. The sample metadata nearly always contained a de-identified subject ID, COVID-19 status, age in years and sex. What the authors observed across the whole study: The quantity of clinical and demographic metadata differed by source and by participant and was supplied without curation.

This clone has a single count. What this receptor recognizes is not known. Base qualities were left out, and no much larger clone turns up one base away. Based on the germline V gene (reference sequence), the CDR1 and CDR2 sequences are DFQATT and SNEGSKA. The CDR3 spans 10 residues, from the cysteine through the phenylalanine. The entry retains the CDR3 DNA only, 30 bases that are in frame from base 1. A distance of 4 bases separates the germline ends of V and J, which lose 3 bases and 7 bases respectively. Each collaborating institution followed its own protocols to collect whole blood in K2EDTA tubes. For TCRbeta analysis, collaborators shipped samples as frozen whole blood, isolated PBMCs, or DNA extracted from either of those sample types. TCRbeta CDR3 regions were amplified from genomic DNA using the immunoSEQ Assay, a bias-controlled multiplex PCR. The original pipeline was this. Nucleated cell counts per sample were estimated from amplification of reference gene primers within the assay. To quantify the absolute abundance of each unique TCRbeta CDR3 rearrangement, sequence reads were collapsed and filtered. For each sample, productive Simpson clonality was calculated as the square root of Simpson's diversity index over productive rearrangements. Not all clones reach the TCRdb copy of this immuneACCESS table, which keeps in-frame sequences only. Checked studies attribute under half of the gap to unresolved V genes and leave the rest unexplained. From that table come the V and J calls and clone size; the DNA was used to work out D and trimming. The sample table records roughly 150,000 clones; around 82% of these occur just once. The ten largest clones capture 9.5% to 13% of the sample.

Sample: peripheral blood. This sequence originates from a man in his sixties or seventies with active or convalescent COVID-19. In this chain, TRBV20-1 is recombined with TRBJ2-1; confidence is insufficient to name the D gene. The CDR3 region has the sequence CSARENEQFF. The nucleotide sequence is given as TGCAGTGCTAGGGAGAATGAGCAGTTCTTC.